The T cell receptor (beta chain) described here comes from a study of cytomegalovirus exposure and HLA in healthy donors. Study at large: A data release that came early held 75 million to 85 million unique TCRs from HLA-typed donors. General study findings and limits: In a later analysis, V- and J-gene trimming of beta chains associated with a DCLRE1C missense variant, replicated independently. A later analysis found most CMV-associated TCR beta chains apparently HLA-restricted.

Per germline, CDR1 MNHNY and CDR2 SVGAGI (reference sequence). Deletions cut 6 bases from V and 5 bases from J, with 10 bases between. This CDR3 has 12 amino acids. The study ran its PCR with 60 Vbeta and 13 Jbeta primers. This table comes from immunoSEQ multiplex PCR, and its TCRdb copy is limited to in-frame clones, with some not included. The table shows fewer than 200,000 clones, with about 81% occurring only once. These donors counted as nominally healthy when sampled, but unrecorded immune exposures were likely. This clone came up a few times. Its antigen is not identified. The sequence came from a girl aged 2-15 years in good health and CMV-seropositive. The J gene is TRBJ1-1, the V gene TRBV6-6, with no clear D. Material: PBMCs. This chain's CDR3 is CASSRRGTEAFF. CDR3 sequence (DNA): TGTGCCAGCAGCCGGAGAGGGACTGAAGCTTTCTTT.